This TCR beta chain comes out of a study of beta chain features in type 1 diabetes. Study context: Patient and healthy donor groups were alike in age, gender and cell yields. Study outcomes and limitations: VDJ junctions from type 1 diabetes patients carried fewer insertions and larger deletions. Significant though moderate, a shortening of TCRB CDR3s appeared in all four CD4+ subsets of Type 1 diabetes patients.

Reverse transcription of all isolated RNA meant that expressed TCRB transcripts were sequenced. Using immunoSEQ multiplex PCR, the repertoire was profiled, and TCRdb retains in-frame clones only, with some absent. The sample contains 300,000 to 400,000 clones, approximately 11% of which appear only once. This CDR3 contains 15 residues. Per the germline V gene, CDR1 is PRHDT and CDR2 is FYEKMQ (reference sequence). V gave up 5 bases and J gave up 0 bases, with 11 bases separating them. Regarding this clone: Its antigen remains unidentified.

CD45RO/CCR7/CD25/CD127/CD95/CD27 separated CD4+ naive, central memory, regulatory and stem cell-like memory cells by sorting. The sequenced sample was naive CD4+ T cells from blood. The chain employs TRBV13 and TRBJ2-1, with D perhaps matching TRBD2 (7 bases). The TCR was taken from a woman in her 30s in good health. DNA of the CDR3: TGTGCCAGCAGCGGGGGGGCCAGCTCCTACAATGAGCAGTTCTTC. Amino acid sequence: CASSGGASSYNEQFF. The variable domain in full, with the rest retrieved from reference TRBV13 and TRBJ2-1, is AAGVIQSPRHLIKEKRETATLKCYPIPRHDTVYWYQQGPGQDPQFLISFYEKMQSDKGSIPDRFSAQQFSDYHSELNMSSLELGDSALYFCASSGGASSYNEQFFGPGTRLTVL.